This T cell receptor (beta chain) was captured by sequencing in a study of blood T cells in healthy people across ages. A J-beta primer mix and a sample-barcoded 5' primer were used in a second PCR of about 6 to 12 cycles. In TCRdb, the 5' RACE reads were re-called with MiXCR into one record per CDR3 protein. This table has some 1.4 million distinct CDR3 sequences, roughly 40% appearing once. Findings of the study overall: Relative to aged donors, long-lived donors carried more naive CD4+ cells and displayed higher diversity. Unknown CMV status may confound age-related changes in expanded clones. Diversity was estimated from one million T cells, and these estimates were considered underestimates.

The amount of total RNA extracted per sample was at least 5.5 micrograms. This clonotype has only a few counts. What it recognizes is unknown. This sequence was found in a woman aged 18-29 years in good health. The sample was blood.

The CDR3 sequence: CASSQEGPGLAAETQYF. DNA of the CDR3: TGTGCCAGCAGCCAAGAGGGTCCAGGACTAGCGGCGGAGACCCAGTACTTC. V gene TRBV14 combines with J gene TRBJ2-5; 10 positions agree with TRBD2. Germline V gene sequence: CDR1 SGHDN, CDR2 FVKESK. CDR3 length equals 17 residues. The trim removed 0 bases at V and 5 bases at J, leaving 9 bases unmatched.